What follows are 23 T cell receptor beta chains derived from one specimen sequenced in a study of T cell repertoires in cytomegalovirus infection. These receptors lack a known antigen. In TCRdb, the reads were re-called with MiXCR into one record per CDR3 protein. The sample yields around 570,000 distinct CDR3 sequences, under 45% seen once. Sequencing was performed on cultured PBMCs, taken from culture after CMV antigen stimulation. These receptors came from a human donor in good health (CMV status not recorded). Some clones in this sample may be carry-over from other donors' samples.

The chain combines TRBV19 with TRBJ2-7; D perhaps matches TRBD1 (6 bases). Germline CDR1 reads LNHDA; CDR2 reads SQIVND (reference sequence). The CDR3 runs to 12 residues. Trimming removed 5 bases at V and 7 bases at J, with 12 bases between. CDR3 residues: CASSARGGEQYF. The CDR3 nucleotides are TGTGCCAGTAGTGCCAGGGGCGGGGAGCAGTACTTC.

The chain uses TRBV7-2 and TRBJ2-7; D gene ambiguous. Germline V gives CDR1 SGHTA, CDR2 FQGNSA. The V and J ends lost 3 bases and 3 bases respectively, with 9 bases between them. The CDR3 is 13 amino acids. In nucleotides, the CDR3 is TGTGCCAGCAGCTTCACGAGGTTCTACGAGCAGTACTTC. Amino acid sequence: CASSFTRFYEQYF.

V and J are TRBV4-1 and TRBJ2-7, with a weak D call TRBD2 (6 bases). The length of the CDR3 is 16 residues. Looked up from germline, CDR1 is MGHRA and CDR2 is YSYEKL. V shed 1 base and J shed 3 bases, with 16 bases lying between them. CDR3 in amino acids: CASSQVWRGAGYEQYF. CDR3 bases: TGCGCCAGCAGCCAAGTGTGGCGGGGCGCCGGCTACGAGCAGTACTTC.

The rearrangement joins TRBV4-1 to TRBJ1-4; possible D gene TRBD1, 5 bases. The CDR3 is made up of 14 amino acids. V lost 1 base to trimming and J lost 7 bases, with 10 bases between them. CDR1 is MGHRA and CDR2 is YSYEKL in the germline V gene. In DNA form, the CDR3 reads TGCGCCAGCAGCCAAGTAACGGGGACTGAAAAACTGTTTTTT. Amino acid sequence: CASSQVTGTEKLFF.

J is TRBJ2-1 and V is TRBV5-1; D is uncertain. Germline CDR1 SGHRS, CDR2 YFSETQ. CDR3 size: 14 residues. Trimming left V 4 bases short and J 6 bases short, with 14 bases between. CDR3 nucleotides: TGCGCCAGCAGCCCCTTCCAGGCCCTCAATGAGCAGTTCTTC. Translating gives CASSPFQALNEQFF.

This chain joins TRBV27 and TRBJ2-7, with 8 bases identical to TRBD1. With V trimmed by 6 bases and J by 4 bases, 8 bases remained unmatched. Per the germline V gene, CDR1 is MNHEY and CDR2 is SMNVEV (reference sequence). This CDR3 is built from 14 residues. The CDR3 reads CASSRQGAWYEQYF. The CDR3 DNA follows: TGTGCCAGCAGCCGTCAGGGGGCTTGGTACGAGCAGTACTTC.

This chain joins TRBV7-6 and TRBJ1-4; no firm D call. Trimming shortened V by 3 bases and J by 7 bases, and 9 bases separated the two germline ends. The germline CDR1 and CDR2 sequences are SGHVS and FNYEAQ. The CDR3 covers 13 residues. The CDR3 coding sequence is TGTGCCAGCAGCTTTTCCAGAAGTGAAAAACTGTTTTTT. Amino acids: CASSFSRSEKLFF.

In regard to this clonotype: The junction differs from germline at one of its ends, possibly a read error. CDR3 DNA sequence: TGTGCCAGCAGCCAAAGGGGGTGGGATGAAAATCTGTTTTTT. Translating it yields CASSQRGWDENLFF. The V gene is TRBV14, the J gene TRBJ1-4; D possibly corresponds to TRBD1 (6 bases). Germline CDR1 reads SGHDN; CDR2 reads FVKESK. This CDR3 contains 14 residues.

This chain joins TRBV19 and TRBJ2-3; 7 bases align to TRBD2. The V segment lost 5 bases and the J segment 2 bases; nucleotides outside the gene matches: 7. The CDR3 sequence is 15 residues long. CDR1 is LNHDA, CDR2 SQIVND, per germline (reference sequence). CDR3 coding DNA: TGTGCCAGTAGTTACGTTAGCGGGTACACAGATACGCAGTATTTT. This encodes CASSYVSGYTDTQYF. Drawing the rest from reference TRBV19 and TRBJ2-3, the complete variable domain is DGGITQSPKYLFRKEGQNVTLSCEQNLNHDAMYWYRQDPGQGLRLIYYSQIVNDFQKGDIAEGYSVSREKKESFPLTVTSAQKNPTAFYLCASSYVSGYTDTQYFGPGTRLTVL.

This chain links TRBV29-1 with TRBJ1-2; no definite D call. CDR1 is SQVTM, CDR2 ANQGSEA, per germline. The CDR3 covers 12 residues. Trimming left V 3 bases short and J 4 bases short, with 9 bases between. In nucleotides, the CDR3 is TGCAGCGTTGAGGGCAGTCTCTATGGCTACACCTTC. It specifies CSVEGSLYGYTF.

In this sample, this clonotype turned up a few times. This rearrangement joins TRBV27 to TRBJ2-3; D not certain. Germline loops: CDR1 MNHEY, CDR2 SMNVEV (reference sequence). The CDR3 consists of 13 residues. V was clipped by 3 bases and J by 7 bases, with 11 bases between them. Here the CDR3 reads CASSFGEPYTQYF. DNA of the CDR3: TGTGCCAGCAGTTTTGGAGAACCGTATACGCAGTATTTT.

This clonotype was recorded only once. This sequence joins TRBV2 and TRBJ2-3; D gene ambiguous. CDR3 length equals 15 residues. V was shortened by 5 bases and J by 0 bases, with 12 bases between the two germline ends. CDR1 is SNHLY and CDR2 is FYNNEI in the germline V gene. The CDR3 DNA is TGTGCCAGCAGTAAGAACGGTGCAAGCACAGATACGCAGTATTTT. As protein: CASSKNGASTDTQYF.

This clonotype came up a few times. The V and J genes are TRBV7-6 and TRBJ1-1; 8 nucleotides match TRBD1. The CDR3 has 15 amino acids. After removal of 5 bases from V and 6 bases from J, the junction contained 11 bases not matched to a gene. Germline loops: CDR1 SGHVS, CDR2 FNYEAQ. Written as DNA, the CDR3 is TGTGCCAGCAGCCAAGCTGGACAGGGTATCGCTGAAGCTTTCTTT. Protein product: CASSQAGQGIAEAFF.

The rearrangement links TRBV20-1 to TRBJ1-6, with 7 bases matching TRBD1. The CDR3 covers 13 residues. V gave up 2 bases and J gave up 9 bases; unmatched junction bases: 4. CDR1 and CDR2 (germline): DFQATT, SNEGSKA (reference sequence). In DNA form, the CDR3 reads TGCAGTGCTAGACAGGGGGAAACTTCACCCCTCCACTTT. Translation gives CSARQGETSPLHF.

This clonotype was observed many times. The chain employs TRBV7-2 and TRBJ1-3; no definite D call. Trimming took 5 bases from V and 0 from J, leaving 11 bases between them. Germline CDR1 reads SGHTA; CDR2 reads FQGNSA. The CDR3 has 15 amino acids. The CDR3 bases are TGTGCCAGCAGCCCCTATCATGGCTCTGGAAACACCATATATTTT. Translation: CASSPYHGSGNTIYF.

This rearrangement joins TRBV9 to TRBJ2-3, with 7 bases that match TRBD2. V trimming: 3 bases; J trimming: 1 base; junction bases outside the gene matches: 2. Germline loops: CDR1 SGDLS, CDR2 YYNGEE. The CDR3 spans 14 residues. CDR3 nucleotides: TGTGCCAGCAGCGCTGGGGGGGGCACAGATACGCAGTATTTT. Encoded protein: CASSAGGGTDTQYF.

The gene calls are TRBV7-8 and TRBJ2-3; TRBD2 matches 7 bases. Germline V lookup: CDR1 SGHVS, CDR2 FQNEAQ. V shed 0 bases and J 7 bases; nucleotides not matched to a gene: 7. The CDR3 runs to 15 residues. CDR3 coding DNA: TGTGCCAGCAGCTTAGCGCGTCTAGCGGCAAATACGCAGTATTTT. This gives the protein CASSLARLAANTQYF.

J is TRBJ2-3 and V is TRBV18; D assignment may be TRBD1 or TRBD2 (5 bases each). The CDR3 length is 13 residues. Germline V gene sequence: CDR1 KGHSH, CDR2 LQKENI. Trimming took off 10 bases at V and 0 bases at J, with 11 bases between the two ends. The CDR3 loop is CATEGSSTDTQYF. DNA of the CDR3: TGTGCCACAGAGGGGAGTAGCACAGATACGCAGTATTTT.

The rearrangement joins TRBV7-8 to TRBJ2-5; D unclear. The germline V gene has CDR1 SGHVS and CDR2 FQNEAQ. CDR3 length: 14 amino acids. The V and J ends lost 1 base and 3 bases respectively, with 9 bases between them. CDR3: CASSLEGLEETQYF. In DNA, the CDR3 is TGTGCCAGCAGCTTAGAGGGTCTAGAAGAGACCCAGTACTTC.

This clonotype occurred a few times. V gene TRBV10-3 combines with J gene TRBJ2-7, with D unresolved. Germline V lookup: CDR1 ENHRY, CDR2 SYGVKD. Trimming removed 3 bases at V and 6 bases at J, with 6 bases between. CDR3 length: 11 amino acids. The CDR3 sequence: CAISESGEQYF. CDR3 bases: TGTGCCATCAGTGAATCTGGCGAGCAGTACTTC.

The chain carries TRBV7-2 and TRBJ2-1, with TRBD2 matching over 11 bases. Germline loops: CDR1 SGHTA, CDR2 FQGNSA. The CDR3 consists of 19 residues. Unmatched junction bases numbered 15, after V lost 2 bases and J lost 6 bases. CDR3 sequence: CASSLRLGLAGGPFNEQFF. The CDR3 nucleotides read TGTGCCAGCAGCTTACGACTGGGGTTAGCGGGAGGGCCTTTCAATGAGCAGTTCTTC.

This clonotype occurred a few times. The chain combines TRBV7-2 with TRBJ2-3; tentative D call: TRBD2 (7 bases). The CDR3 is 14 amino acids. V was clipped by 7 bases and J by 3 bases, with 14 bases between them. Germline lookup yields CDR1 SGHTA and CDR2 FQGNSA. The CDR3 sequence is CASTYGGATDTQYF. The CDR3 DNA is TGTGCCAGCACCTATGGGGGGGCAACAGATACGCAGTATTTT.

V usage is TRBV28 and J usage is TRBJ2-6, with D possibly being TRBD1 or TRBD2 (5 bases each). CDR1 and CDR2 (germline): MDHEN, SYDVKM. The CDR3 has 19 amino acids. The germline V and J ends were trimmed by 1 base and 1 base, with 17 bases remaining between them. The CDR3 coding sequence is TGTGCCAGCAGTTTATTTTTGAGGGGCCGCCTATCTGGGGCCAACGTCCTGACTTTC. Protein product: CASSLFLRGRLSGANVLTF. Full variable domain (rest looked up from reference TRBV28 and TRBJ2-6): DVKVTQSSRYLVKRTGEKVFLECVQDMDHENMFWYRQDPGLGLRLIYFSYDVKMKEKGDIPEGYSVSREKKERFSLILESASTNQTSMYLCASSLFLRGRLSGANVLTFGAGSRLTVL.